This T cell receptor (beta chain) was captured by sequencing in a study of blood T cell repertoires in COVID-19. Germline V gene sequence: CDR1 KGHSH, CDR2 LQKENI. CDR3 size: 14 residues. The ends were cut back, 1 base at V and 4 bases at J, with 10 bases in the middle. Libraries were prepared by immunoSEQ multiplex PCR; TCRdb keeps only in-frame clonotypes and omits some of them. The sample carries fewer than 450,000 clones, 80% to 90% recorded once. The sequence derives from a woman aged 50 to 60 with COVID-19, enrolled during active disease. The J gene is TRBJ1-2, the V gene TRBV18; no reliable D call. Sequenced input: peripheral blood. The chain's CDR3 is CASSPQAPGYGYTF. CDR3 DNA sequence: TGTGCCAGCTCACCACAGGCCCCGGGCTATGGCTACACCTTC.